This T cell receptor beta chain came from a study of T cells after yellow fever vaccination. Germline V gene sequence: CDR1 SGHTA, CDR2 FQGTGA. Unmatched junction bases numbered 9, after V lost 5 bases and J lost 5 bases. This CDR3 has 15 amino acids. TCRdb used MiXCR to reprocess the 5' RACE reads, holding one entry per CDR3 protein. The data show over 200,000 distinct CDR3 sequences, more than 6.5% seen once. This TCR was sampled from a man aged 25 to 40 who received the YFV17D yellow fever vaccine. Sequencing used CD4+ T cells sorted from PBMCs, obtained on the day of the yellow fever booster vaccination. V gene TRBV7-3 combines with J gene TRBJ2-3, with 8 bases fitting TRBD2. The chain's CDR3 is CASSPGGTRKDTQYF. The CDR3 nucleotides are TGTGCCAGCAGCCCGGGAGGGACTAGGAAAGATACGCAGTATTTT. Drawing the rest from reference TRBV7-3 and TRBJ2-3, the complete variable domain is GAGVSQTPSNKVTEKGKYVELRCDPISGHTALYWYRQSLGQGPEFLIYFQGTGAADDSGLPNDRFFAVRPEGSVSTLKIQRTERGDSAVYLCASSPGGTRKDTQYFGPGTRLTVL.